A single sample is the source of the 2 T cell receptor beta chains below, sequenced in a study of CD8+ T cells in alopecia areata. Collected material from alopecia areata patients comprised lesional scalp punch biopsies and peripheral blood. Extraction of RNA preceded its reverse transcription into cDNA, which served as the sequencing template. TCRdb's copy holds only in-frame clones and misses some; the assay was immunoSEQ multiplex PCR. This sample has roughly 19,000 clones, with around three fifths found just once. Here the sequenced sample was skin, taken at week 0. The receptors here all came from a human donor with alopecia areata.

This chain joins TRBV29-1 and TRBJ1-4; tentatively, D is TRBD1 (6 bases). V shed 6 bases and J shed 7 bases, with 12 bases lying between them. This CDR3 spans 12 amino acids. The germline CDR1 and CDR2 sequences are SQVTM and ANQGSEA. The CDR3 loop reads CSVQGYSEKLFF. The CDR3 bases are TGCAGCGTACAGGGATATAGTGAAAAACTGTTTTTT.

The CDR3 DNA reads as TGTGCCACCCAGACAGTTTTCACAGATACGCAGTATTTT. As protein: CATQTVFTDTQYF. This chain links TRBV2 with TRBJ2-3; possibly TRBD1 for D (5 bases). The CDR3 contains 13 residues. Germline V lookup: CDR1 SNHLY, CDR2 FYNNEI. The V end lost 10 bases, the J end lost 2 bases, and 13 bases lay between the germline ends.